Following are 26 T cell receptor beta chains from one sample sequenced in a study of CD8 T cells in Susac syndrome (dated by TCRdb to between 2019 and 2020). The library was produced with the immunoSEQ multiplex PCR assay. RNA was extracted using the RNeasy kit, and roughly 0.5 to 1 ug of the RNA was reverse transcribed with random hexamers. TCRdb passed the public sequencing reads through fastp at Q25 and MiXCR, retaining productive beta sequences. For every CDR3 protein sequence, its rows merge into one entry that carries the most common genes and DNA. The sample yields 180,000 or so distinct CDR3 sequences; about 93% were counted once. The ten most abundant clones make up 0.14% of the sample. The sample taken for sequencing was CD4+ T cells from PBMCs. Receptor source: a human donor in good health.

This chain connects TRBV7-2 to TRBJ2-3; D unclear. Germline CDR1 SGHTA, CDR2 FQGNSA. With 1 base removed from V and 4 bases from J, the gap between germline ends came to 15 bases. This CDR3 spans 16 amino acids. The CDR3 loop reads CASSLDFDSLPDTQYF. The DNA of the CDR3 is TGTGCCAGCAGCTTAGACTTCGACTCGCTACCAGATACGCAGTATTTT.

This chain joins TRBV15 and TRBJ2-5, with TRBD2 as a possible D gene (6 bases). The ends were cut back, 0 bases at V and 1 base at J, with 12 bases in the middle. Germline V gene data show CDR1 as LNHNV and CDR2 as YYDKDF (reference sequence). This CDR3 comprises 16 residues. The CDR3 DNA sequence: TGTGCCACCAGCAGAGAGACGGGGGTCCCCCAAGAGACCCAGTACTTC. It yields the protein CATSRETGVPQETQYF.

This clonotype was seen just once. This chain uses TRBV6-2 or TRBV6-3 with TRBJ2-1; TRBD2 aligns across 11 bases. V lost 5 bases and J lost 9; bases outside the gene matches: 3. CDR3 size: 13 residues. The V gene's germline CDR1 is MNHEY and CDR2 SVGEGT. CDR3 sequence (DNA): TGTGCCAGCAGTACACTAGCGGGGGTTGAGCAGTTCTTC. The encoded protein is CASSTLAGVEQFF.

The rearrangement links TRBV29-1 to TRBJ1-1; a weak D match, TRBD1 (5 bases). CDR1 is SQVTM and CDR2 is ANQGSEA in the germline V gene. This CDR3 is 12 amino acids long. Trimming took 4 bases from V and 6 from J, leaving 12 bases between them. CDR3 DNA: TGCAGCGTTGGAGGGGCCAGTTCTGAAGCTTTCTTT. As protein: CSVGGASSEAFF. The full variable domain, rest sourced from reference TRBV29-1 and TRBJ1-1, is SAVISQKPSRDICQRGTSLTIQCQVDSQVTMMFWYRQQPGQSLTLIATANQGSEATYESGFVIDKFPISRPNLTFSTLTVSNMSPEDSSIYLCSVGGASSEAFFGQGTRLTVV.

The rearrangement links TRBV29-1 to TRBJ2-5; D is ambiguous. CDR1 and CDR2 from the germline V gene are SQVTM and ANQGSEA. Trimming stripped 7 bases from V and 5 bases from J, with 14 bases between. The CDR3 covers 12 residues. In DNA, the CDR3 is TGCAGCGCCGGGCAGGTCGCGGAGACCCAGTACTTC. It codes for CSAGQVAETQYF.

This chain connects TRBV12-3 or TRBV12-4 to TRBJ1-1; TRBD1 might be the D (5 bases). CDR3 size: 15 residues. V lost 5 bases and J lost 1, with 14 bases in between. CDR3 amino acids: CASSPNAGSNTEAFF. For the CDR3, the DNA is TGTGCCAGCAGTCCAAACGCAGGGTCGAACACTGAAGCTTTCTTT.

The chain employs TRBV2 and TRBJ2-5; the match to TRBD2 covers 10 bases. The ends lost 9 bases at V and 5 bases at J; junction bases unmatched: 6. CDR1 SNHLY and CDR2 FYNNEI come from the germline V gene. The CDR3 runs to 13 residues. CDR3 protein: CASSGGQGETQYF. In nucleotides, the CDR3 is TGTGCCAGTAGCGGGGGGCAGGGGGAGACCCAGTACTTC.

Concerning this clonotype itself: A read error may account for a junction end that differs from germline. The chain recombines TRBV29-1 with TRBJ1-2, with 9 bases lining up with TRBD1. The germline V gene has CDR1 SQVTM and CDR2 ANQGSEA. CDR3 length: 13 amino acids. The DNA of the CDR3 is TGCAGCTTCACCGGGACAGGGAACTACGGCTACACCTTC. Translation: CSFTGTGNYGYTF. Combining the CDR3 with reference TRBV29-1 and TRBJ1-2 gives the whole variable domain SAVISQKPSRDICQRGTSLTIQCQVDSQVTMMFWYRQQPGQSLTLIATANQGSEATYESGFVIDKFPISRPNLTFSTLTVSNMSPEDSSIYLCSFTGTGNYGYTFGSGTRLTVV.

This clonotype was observed a handful of times. The V call is TRBV6-6, the J call TRBJ1-1; TRBD1 aligns across 9 bases. J gave up 0 bases and V 5 bases, and 7 bases lay outside the gene matches. Germline V gene data show CDR1 as MNHNY and CDR2 as SVGAGI (reference sequence). The CDR3 is 16 residues long. The CDR3 coding sequence is TGTGCCAGCAGTCCGAGGACAGGGGTTATGAACACTGAAGCTTTCTTT. Translating gives CASSPRTGVMNTEAFF.

The chain combines TRBV6-5 with TRBJ1-2; TRBD1 might be the D (5 bases). V lost 3 bases and J lost 7, with 12 bases in between. Germline CDR1 and CDR2: MNHEY and SVGAGI. CDR3 length: 13 amino acids. CDR3: CASSYQPGGGYTF. CDR3 nucleotides: TGTGCCAGCAGTTATCAACCCGGGGGTGGCTACACCTTC.

This clonotype was picked up one time. The chain couples TRBV5-4 to TRBJ2-7; D perhaps matches TRBD2 (6 bases). Germline V gene lookup returns CDR1 SGHNT and CDR2 YYREEE (reference sequence). The CDR3 covers 16 residues. Trimming shortened V by 2 bases and J by 0 bases, and 15 bases separated the two germline ends. DNA of the CDR3: TGTGCCAGCAGCTTTGGGGAGGTGGGGGGCTCCTACGAGCAGTACTTC. Encoded protein: CASSFGEVGGSYEQYF. Based on the CDR3 plus reference TRBV5-4 and TRBJ2-7, the full variable domain is ETGVTQSPTHLIKTRGQQVTLRCSSQSGHNTVSWYQQALGQGPQFIFQYYREEENGRGNFPPRFSGLQFPNYSSELNVNALELDDSALYLCASSFGEVGGSYEQYFGPGTRLTVT.

The chain joins TRBV13 to TRBJ2-3; 8 bases line up with TRBD2. The V gene end was trimmed by 4 bases and the J gene end by 2 bases; junction bases not matched to a gene: 2. The CDR3 has 14 amino acids. The germline V gene encodes CDR1 PRHDT and CDR2 FYEKMQ (reference sequence). The CDR3 is CASSWTSNTDTQYF. The CDR3, as DNA: TGTGCCAGCAGCTGGACTAGCAACACAGATACGCAGTATTTT.

This clonotype has only one observation. This chain's CDR3 is CSARAPARADTQYF. Here the CDR3 DNA reads TGCAGTGCTAGAGCTCCAGCGAGGGCAGATACGCAGTATTTT. The chain is built from TRBV20-1 and TRBJ2-3; weak D call: TRBD2 (5 bases). V was shortened by 1 base and J by 4 bases, with 12 bases between the two germline ends. Germline assignment: CDR1 DFQATT and CDR2 SNEGSKA (reference sequence). The CDR3 totals 14 residues.

J is TRBJ2-7 and V is TRBV3-1; tentative D call: TRBD1 (6 bases). This CDR3 is built from 13 residues. Between the trimmed V and J ends, which lost 2 bases and 6 bases, there was a span of 11 bases. CDR1 is LGHDT, CDR2 YNNKEL, per germline (reference sequence). CDR3 coding DNA: TGTGCCAGCAGCCAAATCTCAGGGGCCGAGCAGTACTTC. This translates into CASSQISGAEQYF.

The rearrangement joins TRBV20-1 to TRBJ2-3, with 8 bases matching TRBD2. Trimming took 8 bases from V and 5 from J; bases not matched to a gene: 6. The length of the CDR3 is 12 residues. Germline V gene data show CDR1 as DFQATT and CDR2 as SNEGSKA (reference sequence). The CDR3 bases are TGCAGTCGGGGGGGGCAGGGAGATACGCAGTATTTT. Residues: CSRGGQGDTQYF.

V and J are TRBV27 and TRBJ2-5, with D unresolved. This CDR3 spans 15 amino acids. V lost 3 bases and J lost 1, with 12 bases in between. Germline-derived CDR1 and CDR2 are MNHEY and SMNVEV (reference sequence). DNA for the CDR3: TGTGCCAGCAGTTTGGGGTTAGGGCCCCAAGAGACCCAGTACTTC. Protein sequence: CASSLGLGPQETQYF.

The V call is TRBV5-1, the J call TRBJ2-5, with D perhaps matching TRBD1 (6 bases). This CDR3 contains 15 residues. Germline V gives CDR1 SGHRS, CDR2 YFSETQ. Between the trimmed V and J ends, which lost 2 bases and 2 bases, there was a span of 13 bases. CDR3 loop: CASSLIPGQQETQYF. The CDR3 DNA is TGCGCCAGCAGCTTAATTCCCGGACAGCAAGAGACCCAGTACTTC.

This chain connects TRBV20-1 to TRBJ2-1; TRBD1 aligns across 9 bases. The J segment lost 9 bases and the V segment lost 5 bases, leaving 8 bases of the junction unmatched. The germline CDR1 and CDR2 sequences are DFQATT and SNEGSKA (reference sequence). The CDR3 length is 13 residues. The CDR3 loop is CSAPRTGDSEQFF. CDR3 nucleotides: TGCAGTGCTCCCCGGACAGGGGATAGTGAGCAGTTCTTC.

V and J are TRBV3-1 and TRBJ2-5; D might be TRBD1 or TRBD2, each matching 6 bases. The CDR3 contains 16 residues. The germline gives CDR1 LGHDT, CDR2 YNNKEL (reference sequence). Trimming removed 1 base at V and 5 bases at J, with 17 bases between. CDR3 sequence: CASSQAGGRFLETQYF. As DNA, the CDR3 is TGTGCCAGCAGCCAAGCTGGGGGGCGCTTCCTGGAGACCCAGTACTTC.

V gene TRBV7-9 combines with J gene TRBJ1-2; D gene uncertain. There are 12 residues in the CDR3. The germline V gene encodes CDR1 SEHNR and CDR2 FQNEAQ (reference sequence). Trimming removed 3 bases from V and 6 bases from J, with 8 bases in between. Here the CDR3 reads CASSFGSDGYTF. The CDR3 DNA sequence: TGTGCCAGCAGCTTCGGGAGTGATGGCTACACCTTC.

This clonotype was detected only once. The rearrangement uses TRBV7-9 and TRBJ2-1; 11 bases are a match to TRBD2. The germline gives CDR1 SEHNR, CDR2 FQNEAQ (reference sequence). Unmatched junction bases numbered 3, after V lost 3 bases and J lost 5 bases. The CDR3 sequence is 15 residues long. The CDR3 nucleotides read TGTGCCAGCAGCTTTCCTAGCGGGGGGCACAATGAGCAGTTCTTC. Translated, it gives CASSFPSGGHNEQFF.

The chain links TRBV18 to TRBJ2-1, with D possibly TRBD2 on 5 matching bases. Trimming took 1 base from V and 0 from J, leaving 16 bases between them. Germline values: CDR1 KGHSH, CDR2 LQKENI. This CDR3 is built from 18 residues. DNA for the CDR3: TGTGCCAGCTCACCACGGAGCGGAACTACCCTCTCCTACAATGAGCAGTTCTTC. It translates to CASSPRSGTTLSYNEQFF.

V is TRBV29-1 and J is TRBJ2-5; possibly TRBD1 for D (6 bases). The CDR3 has 13 amino acids. Germline V gene data show CDR1 as SQVTM and CDR2 as ANQGSEA. Trimming removed 7 bases at V and 2 bases at J, with 14 bases between. CDR3 residues: CSASGVGQETQYF. CDR3 DNA sequence: TGCAGCGCCTCAGGGGTGGGACAAGAGACCCAGTACTTC.

The chain uses TRBV7-8 and TRBJ2-7; tentatively, D is TRBD1 (6 bases). Trimming removed 6 bases at V and 7 bases at J, with 16 bases between. Germline-derived CDR1 and CDR2 are SGHVS and FQNEAQ. The CDR3 covers 13 residues. CDR3 sequence: CASSLKGVGEQYF. In nucleotides, the CDR3 is TGTGCCAGCAGTTTGAAGGGGGTTGGTGAGCAGTACTTC.

This rearrangement joins TRBV29-1 to TRBJ2-5; D remains ambiguous. The CDR3 covers 12 residues. Germline CDR1 reads SQVTM; CDR2 reads ANQGSEA. Deletions cut 7 bases from V and 5 bases from J, with 14 bases between. The CDR3 spells CSGQEASETQYF. In DNA, the CDR3 is TGCAGCGGGCAGGAAGCGTCGGAGACCCAGTACTTC.

The rearrangement joins TRBV20-1 to TRBJ2-5; TRBD1 agrees at 7 bases. Trimming removed 5 bases from V and 1 base from J; junction bases left unmatched: 4. The CDR3 is 13 residues long. The germline V gene has CDR1 DFQATT and CDR2 SNEGSKA (reference sequence). CDR3 region: CSASNRGQETQYF. The CDR3 region has the DNA TGCAGTGCTTCGAACAGGGGCCAAGAGACCCAGTACTTC.